This T cell receptor beta chain was found in a study of T cell responses to AZD1222 COVID-19 vaccine. Study-wide findings and caveats: Repertoire sampling was restricted to post-peak T cell response timepoints. At study baseline, merely several AZD1222 recipients were seropositive. Spike-specific TCR breadth and depth grew following two AZD1222 doses. Spike as a whole was targeted by vaccine-associated CD4 TCRs, dominant at 160-218 and 743-854.

V lost 3 bases and J 0 bases, leaving 6 bases between the germline ends. The CDR3 runs to 12 residues. Germline CDR1 and CDR2: GTSNPN and SVGIG (reference sequence). Sequenced by immunoSEQ multiplex PCR; TCRdb stores in-frame clones only, minus some. The table lists about 130,000 clones, 85% of them singletons. As for this clone: Its antigen is not known.

Sequenced here: peripheral blood, sampled 28 days after the second dose of the MenACWY control vaccine. The clonotype originates from an adult who received the MenACWY meningococcal vaccine as a control. The chain uses TRBV30 and TRBJ2-7; D not resolved. The CDR3 DNA reads TGTGCCTGGAGCCGTTACTCCTACGAGCAGTACTTC. Amino acids: CAWSRYSYEQYF.